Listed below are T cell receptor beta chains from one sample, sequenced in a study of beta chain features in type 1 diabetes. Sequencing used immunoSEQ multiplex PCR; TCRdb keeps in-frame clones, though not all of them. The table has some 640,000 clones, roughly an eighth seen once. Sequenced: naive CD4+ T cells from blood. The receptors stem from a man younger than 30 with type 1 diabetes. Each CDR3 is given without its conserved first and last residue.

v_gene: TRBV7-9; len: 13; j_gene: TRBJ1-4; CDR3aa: ASSFGQGDNEKLF
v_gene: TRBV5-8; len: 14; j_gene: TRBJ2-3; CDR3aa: ASSLSTTSGTDTQY
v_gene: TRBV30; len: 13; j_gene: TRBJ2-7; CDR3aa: AWSVTGSKFHEQY
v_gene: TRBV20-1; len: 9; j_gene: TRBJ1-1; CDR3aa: SAPSGLLAF
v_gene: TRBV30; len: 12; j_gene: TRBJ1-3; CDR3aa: AWSPGFSGNTIY
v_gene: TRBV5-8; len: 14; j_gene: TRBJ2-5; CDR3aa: ASSLLGQGNLETQY
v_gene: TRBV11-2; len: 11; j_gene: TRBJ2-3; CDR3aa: ASSLFLEDTQY
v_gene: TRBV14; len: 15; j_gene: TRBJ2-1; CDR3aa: ASSQIKGTSSYNEQF
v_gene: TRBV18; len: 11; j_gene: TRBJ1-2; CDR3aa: ASSPGGNYGYT
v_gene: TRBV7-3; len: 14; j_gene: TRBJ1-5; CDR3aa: ASSPRRTGSNQPQH
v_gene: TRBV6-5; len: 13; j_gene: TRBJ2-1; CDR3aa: ASTFGGSSYNEQF
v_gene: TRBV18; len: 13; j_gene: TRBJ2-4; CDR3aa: ASSPDSGAKNIQY
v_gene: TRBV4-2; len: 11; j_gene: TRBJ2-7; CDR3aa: ASSHQGAYEQY
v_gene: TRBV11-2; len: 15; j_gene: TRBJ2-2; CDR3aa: ASSFREGRRRTGELF